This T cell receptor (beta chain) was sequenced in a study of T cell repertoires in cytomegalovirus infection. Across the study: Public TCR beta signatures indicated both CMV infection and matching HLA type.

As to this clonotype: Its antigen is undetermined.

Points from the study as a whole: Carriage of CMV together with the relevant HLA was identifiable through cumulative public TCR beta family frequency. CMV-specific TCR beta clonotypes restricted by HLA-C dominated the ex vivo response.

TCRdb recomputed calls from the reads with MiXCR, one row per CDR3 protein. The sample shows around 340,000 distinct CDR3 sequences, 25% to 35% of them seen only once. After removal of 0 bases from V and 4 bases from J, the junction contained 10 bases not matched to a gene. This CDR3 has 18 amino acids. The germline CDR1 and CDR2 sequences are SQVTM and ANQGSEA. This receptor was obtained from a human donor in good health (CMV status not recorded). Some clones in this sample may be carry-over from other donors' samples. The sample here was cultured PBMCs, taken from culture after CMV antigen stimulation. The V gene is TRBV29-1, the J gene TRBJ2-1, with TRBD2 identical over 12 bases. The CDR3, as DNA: TGCAGCGTTGAAGAGGCGACTAGCGGGAGAGGGGTGTACAATGAGCAGTTCTTC. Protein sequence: CSVEEATSGRGVYNEQFF.